This T cell receptor (beta chain) was sequenced in a study of shared clonotypes between healthy human individuals. Study-wide background: The cohort comprised a couple of women and a few men. Their ages spanned 18 to 49 years. Researchers assigned three CD4 naive, three CD4 memory, two CD8 naive and one CD8 memory plate to each donor. Study observations and caveats: The study found lower generation probabilities in non-shared clonotypes than in those shared by all four donors.

Turning to this clone: Its antigen is as yet unknown.

Authors' methods: There were no quality scores in the junction-only immunoSEQ sequences, so filtering differed. Sequencing used immunoSEQ multiplex PCR; TCRdb keeps in-frame clones, though not all of them. The DNA was the basis for D and trimming; V, J and clone size are from that table. The table shows 2 million to 2.5 million clones, with around 90% occurring only once. The source of this sequence is a man aged 18-30 years in good health. Some clones in this sample may be carry-over from other donors' samples. The sequencing input was naive CD4+ T cells from PBMCs. Subset defined: CD45RA+ positively selected.

CDR3 sequence reads: CASSLSILGDIGTGELFF. CDR3 nucleotides: TGTGCCAGCAGCTTATCTATTCTCGGGGATATTGGGACCGGGGAGCTGTTTTTT. The chain uses TRBV11-3 and TRBJ2-2, with D possibly TRBD2 on 5 matching bases. Germline CDR1 and CDR2: SGHNT and YENEEA. The CDR3 covers 18 residues. V gave up 2 bases and J gave up 5 bases, with 21 bases separating them.